This passage covers 14 T cell receptor beta chains from one sample sequenced in a study of cytomegalovirus exposure and HLA in healthy donors. The study ran its PCR with 60 Vbeta and 13 Jbeta primers. Method: immunoSEQ multiplex PCR; TCRdb's copy keeps in-frame clones and lacks some. The sample records about 220,000 clones, approximately 80% being singletons. The source material was PBMCs. The receptor set was obtained from a boy between 2 and 15 years old in good health and CMV-seronegative.

This clone has only one observation. V and J are TRBV18 and TRBJ2-6, with 10 bases aligning to TRBD1. The germline CDR1 and CDR2 sequences are KGHSH and LQKENI. Trimming cost V 3 bases and J 1 base; bases outside gene matches: 3. The CDR3 length is 17 residues. CDR3 protein: CASSPTGGGSGANVLTF. CDR3 DNA: TGTGCCAGCTCACCGACAGGGGGCGGGTCTGGGGCCAACGTCCTGACTTTC.

The J gene is TRBJ2-5, the V gene TRBV21-1; the table's D call, TRBD2, was not checked against the DNA. TRBV21-1 is a pseudogene segment. The CDR3 length is 15 residues. CDR3 sequence: CASSKRGLAEETQYF. In nucleotides, the CDR3 is TGTGCCAGCAGCAAACGAGGACTAGCGGAAGAGACCCAGTACTTC.

This chain links TRBV5-1 with TRBJ1-3, with TRBD1 identical over 9 bases. This CDR3 spans 16 amino acids. The germline V gene encodes CDR1 SGHRS and CDR2 YFSETQ. Losses at the gene ends were 3 bases for V and 4 bases for J; bases not matched to a gene: 8. CDR3 DNA: TGCGCCAGCAGCTGGACCGGGACAGGGAGCGGAAACACCATATATTTT. Translating it yields CASSWTGTGSGNTIYF.

The chain carries TRBV11-2 and TRBJ1-2; 8 nucleotides line up with TRBD1. Per the germline V gene, CDR1 is SGHAT and CDR2 is FQNNGV. The CDR3 extends over 14 amino acids. The junction had 7 bases not matched to a gene; V was cut back by 2 bases and J by 8 bases. CDR3 residues: CASSLTDRAGGYTF. CDR3 nucleotide sequence: TGTGCCAGCAGCTTAACGGACAGGGCTGGGGGCTACACCTTC.

The V gene is TRBV7-9, the J gene TRBJ2-5; 8 bases map to TRBD1. J gave up 2 bases and V 3 bases, and 2 bases lay outside the gene matches. The germline V gene encodes CDR1 SEHNR and CDR2 FQNEAQ (reference sequence). CDR3 length: 14 residues. CDR3 sequence reads: CASSFGTGQETQYF. CDR3 DNA sequence: TGTGCCAGCAGCTTCGGGACAGGTCAAGAGACCCAGTACTTC.

This clone was seen a handful of times. The gene calls are TRBV2 and TRBJ1-1; 8 bases map to TRBD1. The CDR3 is made up of 14 amino acids. Losses at the gene ends were 2 bases for V and 5 bases for J; bases not matched to a gene: 4. Germline CDR1 reads SNHLY; CDR2 reads FYNNEI. Here the CDR3 reads CASSEQGAWTEAFF. CDR3 DNA: TGTGCCAGCAGTGAACAGGGGGCGTGGACTGAAGCTTTCTTT.

The J gene is TRBJ1-2, the V gene TRBV6-5, with 7 positions matching TRBD1. This CDR3 has 14 residues. J was trimmed by 3 bases and V by 5 bases; bases with no gene match: 6. CDR1 is MNHEY and CDR2 is SVGAGI in the germline V gene. Here the CDR3 reads CASSANRGYYGYTF. The CDR3, as DNA: TGTGCCAGCAGTGCGAACAGGGGATACTATGGCTACACCTTC.

The chain is built from TRBV19 and TRBJ2-7, with a tentative D call TRBD2 (5 bases). V lost 3 bases and J lost 0, with 9 bases in between. The CDR3 is 14 amino acids. Germline CDR1 reads LNHDA; CDR2 reads SQIVND (reference sequence). CDR3 in DNA: TGTGCCAGTAGTATCCGGGAACGCTCCTACGAGCAGTACTTC. Protein sequence: CASSIRERSYEQYF.

V and J are TRBV27 and TRBJ2-1; TRBD1 matches at 10 bases. The trim removed 5 bases at V and 7 bases at J, leaving 8 bases unmatched. CDR1 MNHEY and CDR2 SMNVEV come from the germline V gene (reference sequence). The CDR3 is 15 residues long. The CDR3 protein is CASSPGTGARNEQFF. The CDR3, as DNA: TGTGCCAGCAGTCCAGGGACAGGGGCTAGGAATGAGCAGTTCTTC.

V gene TRBV11-2 combines with J gene TRBJ2-7; maybe TRBD2 (6 bases). The CDR3 consists of 14 residues. Trimming cost V 6 bases and J 5 bases, with 17 bases left between them. In germline, CDR1 is SGHAT, CDR2 FQNNGV. The CDR3: CASRLSGLSHEQYF. In DNA, the CDR3 is TGTGCCAGCAGATTATCGGGACTTTCGCACGAGCAGTACTTC.

This clone was detected only a few times. This chain joins TRBV5-6 and TRBJ1-4; D gene ambiguous. The V gene's germline CDR1 is SGHDT and CDR2 YYEEEE. The CDR3 length is 13 residues. The ends were cut back, 2 bases at V and 10 bases at J, with 12 bases in the middle. CDR3 residues: CASSFRGRGKLFF. DNA for the CDR3: TGTGCCAGCAGCTTCCGAGGCAGAGGAAAACTGTTTTTT.

The CDR3 DNA is TGTGCCAGCAGTCACTCGACAGGGCTAAATACGCAGTATTTT. Encoded protein: CASSHSTGLNTQYF. This chain uses TRBV25-1 with TRBJ2-3; 7 bases fit TRBD1. J lost 7 bases, V lost 5 bases, and 9 bases had no gene match. The CDR3 spans 14 residues. From germline, CDR1 is MGHDK and CDR2 SYGVNS.

The genes are TRBV9 and TRBJ2-5; 8 bases align to TRBD2. The CDR3 loop spans 14 amino acids. CDR1 and CDR2 (germline): SGDLS, YYNGEE. Trimming took 6 bases from V and 5 from J; bases not matched to a gene: 9. The CDR3 reads CASTRTPGGETQYF. For the CDR3, the DNA is TGTGCCAGCACCCGGACGCCGGGGGGGGAGACCCAGTACTTC. Supplemented by reference TRBV9 and TRBJ2-5, the full variable domain reads DSGVTQTPKHLITATGQRVTLRCSPRSGDLSVYWYQQSLDQGLQFLIQYYNGEERAKGNILERFSAQQFPDLHSELNLSSLELGDSALYFCASTRTPGGETQYFGPGTRLLVL.

A single count supports this clone. This chain uses TRBV4-1 with TRBJ1-2, with D tentatively TRBD1 (5 bases). The CDR3 consists of 14 residues. Germline V gene sequence: CDR1 MGHRA, CDR2 YSYEKL. V was trimmed by 4 bases and J by 1 base, leaving 10 bases between them. Here the CDR3 reads CASSPTDSNYGYTF. The CDR3 DNA follows: TGCGCCAGCAGCCCGACAGACAGTAACTATGGCTACACCTTC.